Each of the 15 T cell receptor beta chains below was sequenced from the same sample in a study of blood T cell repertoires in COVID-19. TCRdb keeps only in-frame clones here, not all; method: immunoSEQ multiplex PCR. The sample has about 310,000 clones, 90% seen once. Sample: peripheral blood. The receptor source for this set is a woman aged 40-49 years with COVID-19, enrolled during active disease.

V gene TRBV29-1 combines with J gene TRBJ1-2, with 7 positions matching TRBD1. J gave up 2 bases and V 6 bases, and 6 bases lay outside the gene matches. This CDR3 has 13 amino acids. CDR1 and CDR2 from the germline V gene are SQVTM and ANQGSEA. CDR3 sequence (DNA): TGCAGCGTAGGGACAGCCCTAAACTATGGCTACACCTTC. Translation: CSVGTALNYGYTF.

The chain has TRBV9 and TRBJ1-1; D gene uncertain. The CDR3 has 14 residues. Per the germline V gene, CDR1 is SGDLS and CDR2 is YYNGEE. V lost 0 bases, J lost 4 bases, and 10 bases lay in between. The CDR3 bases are TGTGCCAGCAGCGTAGATCAGGTTAGCACTGAAGCTTTCTTT. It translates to CASSVDQVSTEAFF. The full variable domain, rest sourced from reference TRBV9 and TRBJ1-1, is DSGVTQTPKHLITATGQRVTLRCSPRSGDLSVYWYQQSLDQGLQFLIQYYNGEERAKGNILERFSAQQFPDLHSELNLSSLELGDSALYFCASSVDQVSTEAFFGQGTRLTVV.

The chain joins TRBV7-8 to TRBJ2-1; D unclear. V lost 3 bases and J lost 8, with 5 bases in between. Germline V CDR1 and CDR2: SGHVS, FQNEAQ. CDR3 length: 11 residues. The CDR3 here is CASSFAHEQFF. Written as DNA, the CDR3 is TGTGCCAGCAGCTTCGCGCATGAGCAGTTCTTC.

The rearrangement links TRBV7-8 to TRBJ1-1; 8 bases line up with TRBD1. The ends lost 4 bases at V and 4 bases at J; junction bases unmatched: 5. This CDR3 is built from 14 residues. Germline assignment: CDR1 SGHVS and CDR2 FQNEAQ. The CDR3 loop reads CASSSGGAGTEAFF. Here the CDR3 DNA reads TGTGCCAGCAGCTCAGGGGGCGCGGGCACTGAAGCTTTCTTT. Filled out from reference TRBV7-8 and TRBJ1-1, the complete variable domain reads GAGVSQSPRYKVAKRGQDVALRCDPISGHVSLFWYQQALGQGPEFLTYFQNEAQLDKSGLPSDRFFAERPEGSVSTLKIQRTQQEDSAVYLCASSSGGAGTEAFFGQGTRLTVV.

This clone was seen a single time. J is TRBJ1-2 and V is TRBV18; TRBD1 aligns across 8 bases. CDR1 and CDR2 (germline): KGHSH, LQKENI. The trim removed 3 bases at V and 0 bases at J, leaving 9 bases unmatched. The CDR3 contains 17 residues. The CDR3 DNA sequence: TGTGCCAGCTCACCTTTAGGCGACAGGGGAGCTAACTATGGCTACACCTTC. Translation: CASSPLGDRGANYGYTF.

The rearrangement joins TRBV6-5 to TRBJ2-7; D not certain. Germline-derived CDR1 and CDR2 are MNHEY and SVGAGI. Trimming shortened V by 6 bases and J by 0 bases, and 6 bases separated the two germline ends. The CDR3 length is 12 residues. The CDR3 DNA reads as TGTGCCAGCAGGGGCGTCTCCTACGAGCAGTACTTC. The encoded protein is CASRGVSYEQYF.

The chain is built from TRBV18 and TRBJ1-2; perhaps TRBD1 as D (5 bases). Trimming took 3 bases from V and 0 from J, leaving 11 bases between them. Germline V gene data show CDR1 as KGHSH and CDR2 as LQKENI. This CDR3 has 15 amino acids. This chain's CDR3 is CASSPRQLANYGYTF. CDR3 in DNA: TGTGCCAGCTCACCTCGACAGCTAGCTAACTATGGCTACACCTTC.

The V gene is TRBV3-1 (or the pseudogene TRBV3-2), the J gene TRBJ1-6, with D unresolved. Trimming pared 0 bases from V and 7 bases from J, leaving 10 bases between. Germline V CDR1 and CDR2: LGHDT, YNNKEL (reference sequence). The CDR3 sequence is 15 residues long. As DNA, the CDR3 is TGTGCCAGCAGCCAAGATTGGGCAGCCAATTCACCCCTCCACTTT. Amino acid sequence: CASSQDWAANSPLHF.

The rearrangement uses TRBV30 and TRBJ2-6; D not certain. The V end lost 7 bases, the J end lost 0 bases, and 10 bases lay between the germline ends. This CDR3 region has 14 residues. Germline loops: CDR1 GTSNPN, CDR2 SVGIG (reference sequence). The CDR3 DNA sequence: TGTGCCTTAGTATTTAGCTCTGGGGCCAACGTCCTGACTTTC. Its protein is CALVFSSGANVLTF. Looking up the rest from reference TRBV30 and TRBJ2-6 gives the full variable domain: SQTIHQWPATLVQPVGSPLSLECTVEGTSNPNLYWYRQAAGRGLQLLFYSVGIGQISSEVPQNLSASRPQDRQFILSSKKLLLSDSGFYLCALVFSSGANVLTFGAGSRLTVL.

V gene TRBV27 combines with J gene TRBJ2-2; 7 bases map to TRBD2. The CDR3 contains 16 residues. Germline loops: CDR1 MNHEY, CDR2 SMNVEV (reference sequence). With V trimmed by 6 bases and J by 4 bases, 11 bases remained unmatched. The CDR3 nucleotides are TGTGCCAGCAGCCAAGGCTTATGGGGGGGCACCGGGGAGCTGTTTTTT. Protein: CASSQGLWGGTGELFF.

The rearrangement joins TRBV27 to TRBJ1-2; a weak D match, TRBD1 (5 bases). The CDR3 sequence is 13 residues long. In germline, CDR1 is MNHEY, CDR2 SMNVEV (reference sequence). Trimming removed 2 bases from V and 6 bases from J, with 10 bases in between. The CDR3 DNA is TGTGCCAGCAGTTTAATAGGAGGGGATGGCTACACCTTC. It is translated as CASSLIGGDGYTF.

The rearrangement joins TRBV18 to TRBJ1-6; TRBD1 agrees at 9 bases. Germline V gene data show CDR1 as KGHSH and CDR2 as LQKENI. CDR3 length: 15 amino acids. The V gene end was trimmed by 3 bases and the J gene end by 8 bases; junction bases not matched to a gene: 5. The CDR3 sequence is CASSPGTGQDSPLHF. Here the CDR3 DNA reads TGTGCCAGCTCACCCGGGACAGGGCAGGATTCACCCCTCCACTTT.

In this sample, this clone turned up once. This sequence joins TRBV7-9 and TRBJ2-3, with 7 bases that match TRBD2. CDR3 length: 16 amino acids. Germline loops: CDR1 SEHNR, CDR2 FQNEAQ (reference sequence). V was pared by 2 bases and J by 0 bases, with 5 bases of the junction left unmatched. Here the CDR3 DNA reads TGTGCCAGCAGCTTACTGAGCGGGGCTAGCACAGATACGCAGTATTTT. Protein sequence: CASSLLSGASTDTQYF.

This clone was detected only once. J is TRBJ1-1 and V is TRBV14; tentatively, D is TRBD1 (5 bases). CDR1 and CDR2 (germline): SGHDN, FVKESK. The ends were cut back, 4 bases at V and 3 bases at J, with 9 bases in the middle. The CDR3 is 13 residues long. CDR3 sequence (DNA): TGTGCCAGCAGCCTGGGGCTTTACACTGAAGCTTTCTTT. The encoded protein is CASSLGLYTEAFF.

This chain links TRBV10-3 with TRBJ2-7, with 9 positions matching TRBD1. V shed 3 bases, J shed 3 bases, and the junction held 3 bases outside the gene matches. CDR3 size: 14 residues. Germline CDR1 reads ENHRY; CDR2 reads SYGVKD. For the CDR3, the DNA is TGTGCCATCAGTGACGGGACAGGGATCTACGAGCAGTACTTC. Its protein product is CAISDGTGIYEQYF.